One and the same sample provided the 5 T cell receptor beta chains below, sequenced in a study of cytomegalovirus exposure and HLA in healthy donors. Researchers ran the PCR with 60 Vbeta and 13 Jbeta primers. TCRdb keeps only in-frame clones here, not all; method: immunoSEQ multiplex PCR. The sample lists more than 95,000 clones; 81% were seen once. The sample taken for sequencing was PBMCs. The receptor source for this set is a man aged 18 to 35 in good health and CMV-seronegative.

The chain couples TRBV13 to TRBJ2-3; TRBD2 is a possible D gene (6 bases). CDR1 is PRHDT and CDR2 is FYEKMQ in the germline V gene (reference sequence). The CDR3 covers 14 residues. The germline V and J ends were trimmed by 4 bases and 5 bases, with 13 bases remaining between them. CDR3 sequence reads: CASSSGTWIDTQYF. DNA for the CDR3: TGTGCCAGCAGCTCCGGGACTTGGATAGATACGCAGTATTTT.

This rearrangement joins TRBV9 to TRBJ2-4; D gene ambiguous. CDR1 and CDR2 from the germline V gene are SGDLS and YYNGEE. CDR3 size: 15 residues. Trimming took 4 bases from V and 0 from J, leaving 11 bases between them. For the CDR3, the DNA is TGTGCCAGCAGCCCTACGGCGGTAGCCAAAAACATTCAGTACTTC. Translated, it gives CASSPTAVAKNIQYF. Full variable domain (rest looked up from reference TRBV9 and TRBJ2-4): DSGVTQTPKHLITATGQRVTLRCSPRSGDLSVYWYQQSLDQGLQFLIQYYNGEERAKGNILERFSAQQFPDLHSELNLSSLELGDSALYFCASSPTAVAKNIQYFGAGTRLSVL.

The rearrangement joins TRBV23-1 to TRBJ1-2; D not certain. TRBV23-1 is recorded as an ORF, its role being uncertain. The CDR3 has 13 residues. Trimming left V 3 bases short and J 4 bases short, with 9 bases between. Here the CDR3 reads CASSHTEVYGYTF. CDR3 DNA: TGCGCCAGCAGTCATACAGAAGTCTATGGCTACACCTTC.

The chain recombines TRBV2 with TRBJ1-2, with 7 bases matching TRBD1. The CDR3 consists of 15 residues. Germline V gene data show CDR1 as SNHLY and CDR2 as FYNNEI. Unmatched junction bases numbered 14, after V lost 11 bases and J lost 2 bases. The CDR3 reads CAEGGQRNLNYGYTF. In DNA, the CDR3 is TGTGCCGAGGGGGGACAGCGCAACTTAAACTATGGCTACACCTTC.

The chain combines TRBV18 with TRBJ1-1; TRBD1 is a possible D gene (5 bases). CDR1 and CDR2 from the germline V gene are KGHSH and LQKENI. The CDR3 runs to 14 residues. Trimming removed 3 bases at V and 3 bases at J, with 11 bases between. CDR3 sequence reads: CASSPPRQYTEAFF. CDR3 sequence (DNA): TGTGCCAGCTCACCTCCAAGACAGTACACTGAAGCTTTCTTT. Based on the CDR3 plus reference TRBV18 and TRBJ1-1, the full variable domain is NAGVMQNPRHLVRRRGQEARLRCSPMKGHSHVYWYRQLPEEGLKFMVYLQKENIIDESGMPKERFSAEFPKEGPSILRIQQVVRGDSAAYFCASSPPRQYTEAFFGQGTRLTVV.